This TCR beta chain was sequenced for a study of blood T cell repertoires in COVID-19. Data came from immunoSEQ multiplex PCR; TCRdb stores just in-frame clones and leaves some out. Among roughly 310,000 clones listed, roughly 90% were seen once. V shed 4 bases, J shed 2 bases, and the junction held 6 bases outside the gene matches. This CDR3 spans 16 amino acids. Germline V CDR1 and CDR2: SGHNT, YYREEE (reference sequence). This clonotype originated in a woman aged 30 to 39 with COVID-19, enrolled during active disease. Sequencing input: peripheral blood. The J gene is TRBJ2-3, the V gene TRBV5-4; the match to TRBD2 covers 11 bases. The CDR3, as DNA: TGTGCCAGCAGCCAGCCGACTAGCGGGGACACAGATACGCAGTATTTT. Translation: CASSQPTSGDTDTQYF.